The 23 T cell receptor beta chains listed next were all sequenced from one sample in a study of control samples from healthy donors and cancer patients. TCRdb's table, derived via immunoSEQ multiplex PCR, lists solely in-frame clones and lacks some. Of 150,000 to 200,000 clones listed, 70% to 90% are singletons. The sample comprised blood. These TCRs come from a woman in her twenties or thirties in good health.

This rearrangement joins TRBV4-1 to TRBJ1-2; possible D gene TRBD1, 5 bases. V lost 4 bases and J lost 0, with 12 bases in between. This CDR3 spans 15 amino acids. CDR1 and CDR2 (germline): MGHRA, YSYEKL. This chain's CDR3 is CASSPTVPSNYGYTF. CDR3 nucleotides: TGCGCCAGCAGCCCGACAGTCCCTTCTAACTATGGCTACACCTTC.

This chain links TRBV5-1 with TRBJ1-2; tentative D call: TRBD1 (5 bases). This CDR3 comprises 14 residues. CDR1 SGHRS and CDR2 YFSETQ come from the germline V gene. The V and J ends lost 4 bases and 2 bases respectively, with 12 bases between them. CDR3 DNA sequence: TGCGCCAGCAGCCCGGGGGGACTGAACTATGGCTACACCTTC. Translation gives CASSPGGLNYGYTF.

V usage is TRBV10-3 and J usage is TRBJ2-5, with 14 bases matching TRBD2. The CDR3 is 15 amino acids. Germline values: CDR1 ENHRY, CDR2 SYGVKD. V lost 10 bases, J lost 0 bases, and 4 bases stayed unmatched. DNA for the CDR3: TGTGCCACCAGGACTAGCGGGGGGTACCAAGAGACCCAGTACTTC. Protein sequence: CATRTSGGYQETQYF.

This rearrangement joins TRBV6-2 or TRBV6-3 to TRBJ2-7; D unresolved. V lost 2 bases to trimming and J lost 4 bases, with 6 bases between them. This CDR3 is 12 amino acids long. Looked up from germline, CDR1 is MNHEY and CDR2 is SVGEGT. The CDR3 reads CASSYKGYEQYF. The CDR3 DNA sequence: TGTGCCAGCAGTTACAAAGGGTACGAGCAGTACTTC.

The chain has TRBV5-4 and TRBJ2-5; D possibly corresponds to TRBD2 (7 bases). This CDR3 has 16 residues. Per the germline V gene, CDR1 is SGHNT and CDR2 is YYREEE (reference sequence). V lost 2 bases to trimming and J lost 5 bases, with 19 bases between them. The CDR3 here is CASSFQAWGGFETQYF. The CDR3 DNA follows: TGTGCCAGCAGCTTTCAGGCTTGGGGGGGCTTCGAGACCCAGTACTTC.

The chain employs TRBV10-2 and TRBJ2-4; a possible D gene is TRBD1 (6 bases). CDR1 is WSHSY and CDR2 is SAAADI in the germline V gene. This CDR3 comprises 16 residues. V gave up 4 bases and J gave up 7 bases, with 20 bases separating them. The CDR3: CASSGAGDHGWNIQYF. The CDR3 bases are TGCGCCAGCAGTGGGGCAGGGGACCATGGGTGGAACATTCAGTACTTC.

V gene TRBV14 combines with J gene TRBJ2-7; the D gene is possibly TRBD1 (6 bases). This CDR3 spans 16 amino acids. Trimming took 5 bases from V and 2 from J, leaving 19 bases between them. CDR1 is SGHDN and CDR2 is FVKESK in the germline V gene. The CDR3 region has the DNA TGTGCCAGCAGCAGCTTAAGGGACACAGAAACCTACGAGCAGTACTTC. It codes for CASSSLRDTETYEQYF.

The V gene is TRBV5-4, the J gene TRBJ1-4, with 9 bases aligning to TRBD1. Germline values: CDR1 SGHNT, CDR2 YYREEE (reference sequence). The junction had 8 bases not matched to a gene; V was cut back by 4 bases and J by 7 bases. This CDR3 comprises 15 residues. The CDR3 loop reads CASSLDGTGSEKLFF. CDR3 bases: TGTGCCAGCAGCCTGGATGGGACAGGGTCTGAAAAACTGTTTTTT.

The CDR3 sequence is CASSREQNTEAFF. The CDR3, as DNA: TGTGCCAGCTCACGGGAGCAGAACACTGAAGCTTTCTTT. V is TRBV18 and J is TRBJ1-1; D remains unclear. The length of the CDR3 is 13 residues. CDR1 KGHSH and CDR2 LQKENI come from the germline V gene. V shed 4 bases and J shed 1 base, with 7 bases lying between them.

The CDR3 DNA sequence: TGCGCCAGCAGCGACAAATTGGGGCAGGGCTACGAGCAGTACGTC. This gives the protein CASSDKLGQGYEQYV. The V and J genes are TRBV4-1 and TRBJ2-7; a possible D gene is TRBD1 (5 bases). The germline V gene encodes CDR1 MGHRA and CDR2 YSYEKL. Trimming pared 5 bases from V and 3 bases from J, leaving 17 bases between. The length of the CDR3 is 15 residues.

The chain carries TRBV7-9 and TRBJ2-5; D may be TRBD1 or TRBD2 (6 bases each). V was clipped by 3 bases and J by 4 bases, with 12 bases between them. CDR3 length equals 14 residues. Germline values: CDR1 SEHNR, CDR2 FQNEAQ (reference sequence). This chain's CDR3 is CASSFRGGGETQYF. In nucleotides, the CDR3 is TGTGCCAGCAGCTTTCGAGGGGGAGGAGAGACCCAGTACTTC.

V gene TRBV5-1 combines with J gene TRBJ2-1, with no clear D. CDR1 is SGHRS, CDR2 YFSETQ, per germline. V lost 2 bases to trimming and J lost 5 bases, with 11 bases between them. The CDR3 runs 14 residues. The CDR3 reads CASSFGRRNNEQFF. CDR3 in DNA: TGCGCCAGCAGCTTTGGGCGGCGGAACAATGAGCAGTTCTTC.

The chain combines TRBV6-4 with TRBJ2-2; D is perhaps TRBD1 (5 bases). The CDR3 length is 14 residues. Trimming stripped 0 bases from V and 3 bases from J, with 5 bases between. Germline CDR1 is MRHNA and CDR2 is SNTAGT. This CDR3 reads CASSDSGDTGELFF. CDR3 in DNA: TGTGCCAGCAGTGACTCAGGGGACACCGGGGAGCTGTTTTTT.

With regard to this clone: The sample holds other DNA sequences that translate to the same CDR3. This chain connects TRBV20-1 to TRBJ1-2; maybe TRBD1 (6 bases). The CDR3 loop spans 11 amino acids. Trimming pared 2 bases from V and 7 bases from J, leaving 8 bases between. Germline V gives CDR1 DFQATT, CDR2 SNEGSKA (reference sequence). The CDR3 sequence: CSARRDTGYTF. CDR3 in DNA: TGCAGTGCTAGACGGGACACTGGCTACACCTTC.

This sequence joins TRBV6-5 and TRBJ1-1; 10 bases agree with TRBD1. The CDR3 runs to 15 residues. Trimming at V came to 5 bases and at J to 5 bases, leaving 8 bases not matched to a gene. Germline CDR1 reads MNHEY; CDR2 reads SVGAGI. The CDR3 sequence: CASSPGQGRRTEAFF. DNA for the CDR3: TGTGCCAGCAGTCCGGGACAGGGGCGCAGGACTGAAGCTTTCTTT.

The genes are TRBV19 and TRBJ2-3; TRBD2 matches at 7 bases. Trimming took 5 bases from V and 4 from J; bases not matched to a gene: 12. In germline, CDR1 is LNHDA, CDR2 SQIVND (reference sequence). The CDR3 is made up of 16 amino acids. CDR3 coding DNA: TGTGCCAGTAGTCCCCGCTGGCTAGCGGATTCAGATACGCAGTATTTT. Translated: CASSPRWLADSDTQYF.

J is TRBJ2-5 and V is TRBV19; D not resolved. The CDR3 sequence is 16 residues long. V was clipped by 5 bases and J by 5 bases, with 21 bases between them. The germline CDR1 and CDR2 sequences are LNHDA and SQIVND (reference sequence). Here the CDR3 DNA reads TGTGCCAGTAGTGCGAGTGGATTCTTAGAATATGAGACCCAGTACTTC. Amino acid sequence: CASSASGFLEYETQYF.

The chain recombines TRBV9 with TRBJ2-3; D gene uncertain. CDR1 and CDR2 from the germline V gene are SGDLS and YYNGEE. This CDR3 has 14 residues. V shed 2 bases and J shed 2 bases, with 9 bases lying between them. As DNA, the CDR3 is TGTGCCAGCAGCGTTAAAGGGAACACAGATACGCAGTATTTT. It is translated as CASSVKGNTDTQYF.

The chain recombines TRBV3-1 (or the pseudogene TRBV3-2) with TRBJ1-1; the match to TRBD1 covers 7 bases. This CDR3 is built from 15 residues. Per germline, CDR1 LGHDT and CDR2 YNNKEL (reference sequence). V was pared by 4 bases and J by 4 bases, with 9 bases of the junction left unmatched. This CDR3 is CASSPSTGSGTEAFF. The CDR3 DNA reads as TGTGCCAGCAGCCCGTCGACAGGGTCAGGCACTGAAGCTTTCTTT.

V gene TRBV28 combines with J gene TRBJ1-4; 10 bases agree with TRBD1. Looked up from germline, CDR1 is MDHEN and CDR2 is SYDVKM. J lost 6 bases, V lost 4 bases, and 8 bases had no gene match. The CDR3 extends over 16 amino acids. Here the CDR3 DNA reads TGTGCCAGCAGTTCCAGTCCTGGGACAGGGGATGAAAAACTGTTTTTT. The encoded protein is CASSSSPGTGDEKLFF.

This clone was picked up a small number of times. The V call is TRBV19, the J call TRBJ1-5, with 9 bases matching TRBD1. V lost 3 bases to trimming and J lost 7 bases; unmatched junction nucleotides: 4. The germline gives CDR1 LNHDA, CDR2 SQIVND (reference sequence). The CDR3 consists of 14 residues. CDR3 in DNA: TGTGCCAGTAGTATGGGACAGGGTAGGCAGCCCCAGCATTTT. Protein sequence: CASSMGQGRQPQHF. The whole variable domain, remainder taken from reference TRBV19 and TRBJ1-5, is DGGITQSPKYLFRKEGQNVTLSCEQNLNHDAMYWYRQDPGQGLRLIYYSQIVNDFQKGDIAEGYSVSREKKESFPLTVTSAQKNPTAFYLCASSMGQGRQPQHFGDGTRLSIL.

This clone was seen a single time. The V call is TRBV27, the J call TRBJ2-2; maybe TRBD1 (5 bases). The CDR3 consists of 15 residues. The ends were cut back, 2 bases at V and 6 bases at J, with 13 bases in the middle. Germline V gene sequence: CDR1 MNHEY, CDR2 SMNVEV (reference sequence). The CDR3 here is CASSLGQGAAGELFF. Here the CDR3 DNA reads TGTGCCAGCAGTTTAGGACAAGGGGCAGCCGGGGAGCTGTTTTTT.

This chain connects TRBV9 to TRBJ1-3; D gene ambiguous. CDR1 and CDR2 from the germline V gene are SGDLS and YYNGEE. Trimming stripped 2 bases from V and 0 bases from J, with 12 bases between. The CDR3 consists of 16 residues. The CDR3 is CASSVGPPTSGNTIYF. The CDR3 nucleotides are TGTGCCAGCAGCGTGGGTCCACCGACCTCTGGAAACACCATATATTTT.